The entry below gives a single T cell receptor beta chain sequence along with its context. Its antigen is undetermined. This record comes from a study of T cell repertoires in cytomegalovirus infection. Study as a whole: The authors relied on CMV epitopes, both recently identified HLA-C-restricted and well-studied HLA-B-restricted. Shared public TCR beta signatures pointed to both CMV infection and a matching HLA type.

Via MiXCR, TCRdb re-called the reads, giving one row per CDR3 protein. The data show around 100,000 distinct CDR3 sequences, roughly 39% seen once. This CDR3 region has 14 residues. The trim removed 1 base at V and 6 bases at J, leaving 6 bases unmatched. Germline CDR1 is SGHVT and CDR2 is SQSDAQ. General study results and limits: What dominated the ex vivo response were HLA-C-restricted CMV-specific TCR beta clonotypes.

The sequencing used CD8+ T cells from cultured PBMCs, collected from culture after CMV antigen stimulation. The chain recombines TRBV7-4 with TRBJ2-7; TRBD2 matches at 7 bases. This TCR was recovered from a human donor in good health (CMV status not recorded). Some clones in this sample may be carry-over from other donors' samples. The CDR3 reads CASSLVAGDGEQYF. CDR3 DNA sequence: TGTGCCAGCAGCTTAGTGGCGGGAGACGGCGAGCAGTACTTC.